What follows describes a single T cell receptor beta chain. Its specificity is not known. An end of the junction differs from the germline gene, which may be a read error. This specimen comes from a study of CD8+CD57+ T cells in acquired aplastic anemia. Study-wide context: Healthy CD8+ samples averaged approximately 11 million reads. The study, taken as a whole, reports: Patients versus controls showed no significant CD8+ Simpson's diversity difference. Roughly 30 was the count of CD8+ CDR3 sequences that patients shared with controls.

The CDR3 sequence is 14 residues long. Germline loops: CDR1 LGHNA, CDR2 YSLEER. Genomic DNA was employed as the template in profiling TCR beta VDJ and CDR3. Each CDR3 protein is one row after TCRdb ran MiXCR on the reads. This sample has around 130,000 distinct CDR3 sequences, with 48% found just once. This TCR derives from a human donor in good health, serving as a control. Input material: sorted CD4+, CD8+, or CD8+CD57+ T cells (not recorded which) from PBMCs. V and J are TRBV4-3 and TRBJ1-2; D remains unclear. The CDR3 loop reads CASSQGVTDDGCTF. The CDR3 nucleotides are TGCGCCAGCAGCCAAGGGGTCACGGACGATGGCTGCACCTTC.